The clone carrying this TCR beta chain was seen many times. These data come from a study of T-cell reconstitution after alpha-beta-depleted transplantation in children. CDR3 length equals 14 residues. Deletions cut 1 base from V and 3 bases from J, with 7 bases between. The germline V gene encodes CDR1 SGHRS and CDR2 YFSETQ. It was with unique molecular identifiers that the TCRbeta library was prepared. MiXCR was run by TCRdb on the PCR reads, yielding one entry per CDR3 protein. The sample has 200,000 to 250,000 distinct CDR3 sequences; around 12% are singletons. Here the sequenced sample was PBMCs from the stem cell graft donor, taken from the stem cell graft. The rearrangement joins TRBV5-1 to TRBJ2-2; D gene unclear. The source of this sequence is a human donor who donated a stem cell graft to a child with acute lymphoblastic leukemia. The CDR3 is CASSLYRDTGELFF. DNA of the CDR3: TGCGCCAGCAGCTTGTATCGGGACACCGGGGAGCTGTTTTTT. Combining the CDR3 with reference TRBV5-1 and TRBJ2-2 gives the whole variable domain KAGVTQTPRYLIKTRGQQVTLSCSPISGHRSVSWYQQTPGQGLQFLFEYFSETQRNKGNFPGRFSGRQFSNSRSEMNVSTLELGDSALYLCASSLYRDTGELFFGEGSRLTVL.